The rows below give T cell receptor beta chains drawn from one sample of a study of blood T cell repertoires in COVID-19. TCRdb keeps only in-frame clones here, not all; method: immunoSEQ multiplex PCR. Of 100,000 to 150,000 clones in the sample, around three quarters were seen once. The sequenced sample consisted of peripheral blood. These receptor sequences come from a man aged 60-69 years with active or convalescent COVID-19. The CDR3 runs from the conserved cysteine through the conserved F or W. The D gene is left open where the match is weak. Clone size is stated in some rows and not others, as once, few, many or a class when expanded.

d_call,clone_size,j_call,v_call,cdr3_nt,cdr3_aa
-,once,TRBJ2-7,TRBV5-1,TGCGCCAGCAACGAAGGGGGGGCGCAAATCGAGCAGTACTTC,CASNEGGAQIEQYF
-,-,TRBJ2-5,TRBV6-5,TGTGCCAGCAGCACCCCCGGGACTCAAGAGACCCAGTACTTC,CASSTPGTQETQYF
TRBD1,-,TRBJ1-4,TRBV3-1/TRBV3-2,TGTGCCAGCAGCCTCGGACAGGGTCCAACCTATGAAAAACTGTTTTTT,CASSLGQGPTYEKLFF
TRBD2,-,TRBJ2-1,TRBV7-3,TGTGCCAGCAGCTTGGGCCTTCCCGGGAGGACCCATTCCAATGAGCAGTTCTTC,CASSLGLPGRTHSNEQFF
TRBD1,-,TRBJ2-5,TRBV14,TGTGCCAGCAGCCGTAACAGGGGCGGAGAGACCCAGTACTTC,CASSRNRGGETQYF
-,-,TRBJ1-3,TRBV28,TGTGCCAGCAGTCCACCCCCGGGGGGGGGAAACACCATATATTTT,CASSPPPGGGNTIYF
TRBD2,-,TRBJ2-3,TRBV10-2,TGCGCCAGCAGTGGGTTTCTAGCGGGAGTTCCAGATACGCAGTATTTT,CASSGFLAGVPDTQYF
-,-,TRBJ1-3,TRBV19,TGTGCCAGTAGTATACCCCGGGACATCCCAGGGGCTGGAAACACCATATATTTT,CASSIPRDIPGAGNTIYF
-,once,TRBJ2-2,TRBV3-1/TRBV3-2,TGTGCCAGCAGCCAGACAGAACCCGGGGAGCTGTTTTTT,CASSQTEPGELFF
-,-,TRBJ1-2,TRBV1,TGCACCAGCAGCCAGGAGGACCGTAGGGGCTACACCTTC,CTSSQEDRRGYTF
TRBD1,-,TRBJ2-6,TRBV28,TGTGCCAGCGAGTTGGGACAGGGGGCGTTCGGGGCCAACGTCCTGACTTTC,CASELGQGAFGANVLTF
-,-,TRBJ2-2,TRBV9,TGTGCCAGCAGCGTCGCCGGTTCGAACACCGGGGAGCTGTTTTTT,CASSVAGSNTGELFF
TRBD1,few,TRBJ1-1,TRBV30,TGTGCCTGGAGGACCCTGGGACAGGCGATTGGCACTGAAGCTTTCTTT,CAWRTLGQAIGTEAFF
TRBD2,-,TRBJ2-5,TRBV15,TGTGCCACCAGCAGCCCCCCGGGCGGGAGGGCCGGCGAGACCCAGTACTTC,CATSSPPGGRAGETQYF
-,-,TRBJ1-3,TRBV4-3,TGCGCCAGCAGCCAAATCGCGGGATACGGAAACACCATATATTTT,CASSQIAGYGNTIYF
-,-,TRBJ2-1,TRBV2,TGTGCCAGCATGGGGGGGCCCATGGGTGAGCAGTTCTTC,CASMGGPMGEQFF
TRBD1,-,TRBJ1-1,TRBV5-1,TGCGCCAGCAGCTCGGGACAGTTGAACACTGAAGCTTTCTTT,CASSSGQLNTEAFF
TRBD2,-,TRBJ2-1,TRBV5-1,TGCGCCAGCAGCTTGGGGACTAGCGGGAGTACTGAGCAGTTCTTC,CASSLGTSGSTEQFF
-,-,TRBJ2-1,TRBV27,TGTGCCAGCAGCGGGACTGTCTCCTACAATGAGCAGTTCTTC,CASSGTVSYNEQFF
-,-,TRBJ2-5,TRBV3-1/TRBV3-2,TGTGCCAGCAGCCCGGGGGAGACCCAGTACTTC,CASSPGETQYF
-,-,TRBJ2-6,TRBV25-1,TGTGCCACCAATTCTGGGGCCAACGTCCTGACTTTC,CATNSGANVLTF
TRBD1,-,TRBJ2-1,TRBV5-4,TGTGCCAGCAGCTTGGGGGGACAGGGTGGGGATGAGCAGTTCTTC,CASSLGGQGGDEQFF
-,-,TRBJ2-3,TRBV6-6,TGTGCCAGCAGTCCATCCAAGGGTAGGGGCCGCACAGATACGCAGTATTTT,CASSPSKGRGRTDTQYF
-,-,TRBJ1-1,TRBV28,TGTGCCAGCAGTTTAGGGAGGAACACTGAAGCTTTCTTT,CASSLGRNTEAFF
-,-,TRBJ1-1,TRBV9,TGTGCCAGCAGCCCTACAGGGAGGGGGAACACTGAAGCTTTCTTT,CASSPTGRGNTEAFF
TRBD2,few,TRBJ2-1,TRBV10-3,TGTGCCATCAGCCCCGGGGCGGGAGTCGGCAATGAGCAGTTCTTC,CAISPGAGVGNEQFF
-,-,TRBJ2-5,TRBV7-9,TGTGCCAGCAGCTTAGAGCCCAGGGAAGAGACCCAGTACTTC,CASSLEPREETQYF
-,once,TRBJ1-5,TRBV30,TGTGCCTGGAGTGTAGACTCCCATAGCAATCAGCCCCAGCATTTT,CAWSVDSHSNQPQHF
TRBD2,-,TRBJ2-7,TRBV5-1,TGCGCCAGCAGCGACGGGACTACCCTCTACGAGCAGTACTTC,CASSDGTTLYEQYF
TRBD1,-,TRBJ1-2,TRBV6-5,TGTGCCTCTCAGACAGGGGGCGCTGGAAACTATGGCTACACCTTC,CASQTGGAGNYGYTF
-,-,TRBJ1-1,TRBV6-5,TGTGCCAGCAGTTACGGGCCCAGGGGAGCTTTCTTT,CASSYGPRGAFF
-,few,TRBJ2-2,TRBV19,TGTGCCAGTAGGGCTGTCGGGGAGCTGTTTTTT,CASRAVGELFF
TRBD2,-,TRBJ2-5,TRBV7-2,TGTGCCAGCAGGCCTGGGACTAGCTTACAAGAGACCCAGTACTTC,CASRPGTSLQETQYF
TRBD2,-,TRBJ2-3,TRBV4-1,TGCGCCAGCAGCCAAGATGGGCTAGCGGAGGTCGGGGATACGCAGTATTTT,CASSQDGLAEVGDTQYF
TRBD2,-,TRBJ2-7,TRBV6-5,TGTGCCAGCAGGGGCACTAGCGGGATTTCCTACGAGCAGTACTTC,CASRGTSGISYEQYF
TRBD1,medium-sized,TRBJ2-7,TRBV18,TGTGCCAGCTCACTCACGGAGGACAGGTTGACCTACGAGCAGTACTTC,CASSLTEDRLTYEQYF
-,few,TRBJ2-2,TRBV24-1,TGTGCCACCAGTGGACTACAGGGATGGAACACCGGGGAGCTGTTTTTT,CATSGLQGWNTGELFF
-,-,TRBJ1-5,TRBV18,TGTGCCAGCTCACTTTTGAGGGAACAGCCCCAGCATTTT,CASSLLREQPQHF
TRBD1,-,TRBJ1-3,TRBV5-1,TGCGCCAGCAGCTTGGGACAGGGGAGAGCAAACACCATATATTTT,CASSLGQGRANTIYF
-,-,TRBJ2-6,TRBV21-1,TGTGCCAGCAGCAAAGCTGAGGAAACCTTCTCTGGGGCCAACGTCCTGACTTTC,CASSKAEETFSGANVLTF
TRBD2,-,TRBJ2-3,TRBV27,TGTGCCAGCAGTCCACGTCGCGGGGGACGGATCACAGATACGCAGTATTTT,CASSPRRGGRITDTQYF
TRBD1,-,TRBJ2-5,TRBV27,TGTGCCAGCAGTTTCCGGGCCGGACAGGGGGTAGAGGAGACCCAGTACTTC,CASSFRAGQGVEETQYF
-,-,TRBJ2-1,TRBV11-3,TGTGCCAGCAGCTTAGGCGGCAGCCTTTACAATGAGCAGTTCTTC,CASSLGGSLYNEQFF
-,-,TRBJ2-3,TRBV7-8,TGTGCCAGCAGCTTAGTCCTGACTAGATCTAGCACAGATACGCAGTATTTT,CASSLVLTRSSTDTQYF
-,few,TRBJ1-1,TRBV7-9,TGTGCCAGCAGCTTAGAGCGCGGCACTGAAGCTTTCTTT,CASSLERGTEAFF
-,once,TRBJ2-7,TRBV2,TGTGCCAGCAGTGAAGTGGTGGGGGGTGGCTACGAGCAGTACTTC,CASSEVVGGGYEQYF
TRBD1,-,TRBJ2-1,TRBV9,TGTGCCAGCAGCGTAGGAGGCAGGGGGCGCAGCAATGAGCAGTTCTTC,CASSVGGRGRSNEQFF
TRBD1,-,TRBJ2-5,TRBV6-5,TGTGCCAGCAGTAGACAGGGTGAGGGGCAAGAGACCCAGTACTTC,CASSRQGEGQETQYF
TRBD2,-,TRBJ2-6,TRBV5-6,TGTGCCAGCAGCACCGGTTGGAATAGCGGGACGTCTGGGGCCAACGTCCTGACTTTC,CASSTGWNSGTSGANVLTF
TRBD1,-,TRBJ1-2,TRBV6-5,TGTGCCAGCAGTTACGGACAGGGCGTCGAGGGCTACACCTTC,CASSYGQGVEGYTF
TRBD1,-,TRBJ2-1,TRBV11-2,TGTGCCAGCAGCTCCACGACGACAGGGGGCAATGAGCAGTTCTTC,CASSSTTTGGNEQFF
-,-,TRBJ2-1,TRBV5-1,TGCGCCAGCAGTGGGACTACGATAGGGGGGGAGCAGTTCTTC,CASSGTTIGGEQFF
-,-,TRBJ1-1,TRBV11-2,TGTGCCAGCAGCTTTCGAGGCAGCCATATGAACACTGAAGCTTTCTTT,CASSFRGSHMNTEAFF
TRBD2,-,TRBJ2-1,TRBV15,TGTGCCACCAGCAGGGGGACTAGCGGGAGAGGAAATGAGCAGTTCTTC,CATSRGTSGRGNEQFF
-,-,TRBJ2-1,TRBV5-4,TGTGCCAGCAGCTCGACAGTCAGCTCCTACAATGAGCAGTTCTTC,CASSSTVSSYNEQFF
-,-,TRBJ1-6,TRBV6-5,TGTGCCAGCAGTTACTCCTGGGGGGGACTTGATTCACCCCTCCACTTT,CASSYSWGGLDSPLHF
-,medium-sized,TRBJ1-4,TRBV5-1,TGCGCCAGCAGCCCAGGACTGAATAATGAAAAACTGTTTTTT,CASSPGLNNEKLFF
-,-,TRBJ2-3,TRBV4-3,TGCGCCAGCAGCCAAGTCCGTCAGCGCGGGGATACGCAGTATTTT,CASSQVRQRGDTQYF